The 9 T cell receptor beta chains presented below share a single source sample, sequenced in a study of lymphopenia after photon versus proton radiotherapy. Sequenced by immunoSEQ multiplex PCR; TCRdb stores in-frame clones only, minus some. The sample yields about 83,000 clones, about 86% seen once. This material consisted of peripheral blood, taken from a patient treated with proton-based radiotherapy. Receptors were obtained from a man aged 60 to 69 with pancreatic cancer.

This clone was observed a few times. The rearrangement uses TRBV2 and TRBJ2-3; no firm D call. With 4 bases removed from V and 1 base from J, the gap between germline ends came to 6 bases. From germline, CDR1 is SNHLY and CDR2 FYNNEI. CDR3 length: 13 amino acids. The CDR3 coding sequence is TGTGCCAGCAGTGTGCAGGGCACAGATACGCAGTATTTT. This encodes CASSVQGTDTQYF.

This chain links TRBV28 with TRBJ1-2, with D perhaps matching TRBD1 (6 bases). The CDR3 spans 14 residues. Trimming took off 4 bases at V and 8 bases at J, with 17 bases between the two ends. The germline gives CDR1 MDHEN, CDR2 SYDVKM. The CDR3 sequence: CASSSLTGPRGYTF. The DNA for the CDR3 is TGTGCCAGCAGTTCGCTGACAGGTCCCCGAGGCTACACCTTC.

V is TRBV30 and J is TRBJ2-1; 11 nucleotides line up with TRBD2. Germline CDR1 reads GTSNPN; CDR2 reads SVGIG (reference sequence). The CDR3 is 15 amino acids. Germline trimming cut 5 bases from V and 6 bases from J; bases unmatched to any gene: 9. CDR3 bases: TGTGCCTGGCTTGCTAGCGGGAGGATTGGCAATGAGCAGTTCTTC. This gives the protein CAWLASGRIGNEQFF.

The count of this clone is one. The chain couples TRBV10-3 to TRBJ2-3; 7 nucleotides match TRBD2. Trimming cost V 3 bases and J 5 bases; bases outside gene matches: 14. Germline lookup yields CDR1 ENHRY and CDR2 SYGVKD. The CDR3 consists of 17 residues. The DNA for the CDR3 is TGTGCCATCAGTGAAGGGAGGGCCCACGCCGGCGGAGATACGCAGTATTTT. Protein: CAISEGRAHAGGDTQYF.

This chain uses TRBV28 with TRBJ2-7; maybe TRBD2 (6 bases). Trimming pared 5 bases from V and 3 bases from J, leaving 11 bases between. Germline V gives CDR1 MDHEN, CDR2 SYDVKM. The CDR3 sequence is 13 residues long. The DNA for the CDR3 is TGTGCCAGCAGTACCGGGACTGACTACGAGCAGTACTTC. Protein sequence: CASSTGTDYEQYF.

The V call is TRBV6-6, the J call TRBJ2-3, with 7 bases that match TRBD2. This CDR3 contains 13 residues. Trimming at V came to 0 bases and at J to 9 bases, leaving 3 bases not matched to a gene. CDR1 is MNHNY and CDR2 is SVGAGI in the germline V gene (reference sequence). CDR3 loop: CASSYSASGTQYF. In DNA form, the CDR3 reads TGTGCCAGCAGTTACTCGGCTAGCGGAACGCAGTATTTT.

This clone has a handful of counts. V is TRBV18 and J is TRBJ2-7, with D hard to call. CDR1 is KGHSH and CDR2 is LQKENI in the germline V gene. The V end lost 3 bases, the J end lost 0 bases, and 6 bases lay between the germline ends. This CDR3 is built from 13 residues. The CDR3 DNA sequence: TGTGCCAGCTCACCTCTAAGCTCCTACGAGCAGTACTTC. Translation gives CASSPLSSYEQYF.

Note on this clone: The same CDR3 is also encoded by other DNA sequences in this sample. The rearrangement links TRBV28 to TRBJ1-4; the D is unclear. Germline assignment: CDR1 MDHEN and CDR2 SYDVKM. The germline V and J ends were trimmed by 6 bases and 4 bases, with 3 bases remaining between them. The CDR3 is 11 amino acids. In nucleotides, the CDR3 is TGTGCCAGCAGCGGTAATGAAAAACTGTTTTTT. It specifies CASSGNEKLFF.

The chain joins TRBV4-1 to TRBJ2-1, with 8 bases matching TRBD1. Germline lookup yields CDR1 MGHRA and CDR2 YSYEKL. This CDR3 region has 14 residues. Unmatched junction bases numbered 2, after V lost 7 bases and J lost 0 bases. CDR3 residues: CASNRGSSYNEQFF. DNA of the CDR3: TGCGCCAGCAACAGGGGGAGCTCCTACAATGAGCAGTTCTTC.